Listed below are T cell receptor beta chains from one sample, sequenced in a study of B cell selection in AIRE deficiency. Generated by immunoSEQ multiplex PCR, the TCRdb table keeps only in-frame clones and is missing some. The sample lists about 18,000 clones, about 92% occurring once. Sequencing was done on a sample of CD4+CD25+ Tregs sorted from PBMCs. The origin of the receptors is a human donor in good health. Both conserved end residues are part of each CDR3. The order of the fields is J gene, D gene, CDR3 length, V gene, clone size, CDR3 DNA, CDR3 protein. The D gene is left open where the match is weak. A row's size may be missing; if present it is once, few, many or a size class.

TRBJ2-2 | TRBD2 | 13 | TRBV7-7 | NA | TGTGCTAGCAGCTGGGGGGGAGACCGGGAGCTGTTTTTT | CASSWGGDRELFF
TRBJ1-1 | TRBD1 | 14 | TRBV6-5 | NA | TGTGCCAGCAAAGTGCAGGGACAGGGACGACGAGCTTTCTTT | CASKVQGQGRRAFF
TRBJ2-5 | TRBD2 | 15 | TRBV6-5 | NA | TGTGCCAGCAGTTACTCCCAGGGAGGGGAAGAGACCCAGTACTTC | CASSYSQGGEETQYF
TRBJ2-2 | NA | 16 | TRBV5-4 | NA | TGTGCCAGCAGCCCGGACTGGAACTTCAACACCGGGGAGCTGTTTTTT | CASSPDWNFNTGELFF
TRBJ2-7 | NA | 11 | TRBV5-6 | NA | TGTGCCAGCAGCTCAGGGACTTCACACATATTC | CASSSGTSHIF
TRBJ2-3 | NA | 12 | TRBV2 | NA | TGTGCCAGCAGTGAAAGGACAGATACGCAGTATTTT | CASSERTDTQYF
TRBJ2-3 | TRBD1 | 15 | TRBV11-2 | NA | TGTGCCAGCAGATCACCGGGACAGCTTTTAGATACGCAGTATTTT | CASRSPGQLLDTQYF
TRBJ1-2 | NA | 10 | TRBV2 | NA | TGTGCCAGCCGGGCCTATGGCTACACCTTC | CASRAYGYTF
TRBJ2-5 | NA | 13 | TRBV5-7 | NA | TGTGCCAGCAGCCTAAGACAGACGGAGACCCAGTACTTC | CASSLRQTETQYF
TRBJ1-2 | TRBD1 | 14 | TRBV28 | few | TGTGCCAGCAGTCCGCAGGGACAGACGAAGGGCTACACCTTC | CASSPQGQTKGYTF
TRBJ1-2 | NA | 15 | TRBV5-7 | once | TGTGCCAGCAGCTTGTTGGGCAGGATTAACTATGGCTACACCTTC | CASSLLGRINYGYTF
TRBJ2-7 | NA | 15 | TRBV7-9 | NA | TGTGCCAGCAGCTTGGGACGGGATACCTCCTACGAGCAGTACTTC | CASSLGRDTSYEQYF
TRBJ1-1 | NA | 13 | TRBV4-1 | NA | TGCGCCAGCAGCTTAGGAGGGAACACTGAAGCTTTCTTT | CASSLGGNTEAFF
TRBJ1-1 | NA | 15 | TRBV7-8 | NA | TGTGCCAGCAGCTTAGCGCGTCAGGGTATGACTGAAGCTTTCTTT | CASSLARQGMTEAFF
TRBJ2-3 | NA | 14 | TRBV4-1 | NA | TGCGCCAGCAGCCAACTCCGCTTCACAGATACGCAGTATTTT | CASSQLRFTDTQYF
TRBJ2-1 | TRBD2 | 19 | TRBV19 | NA | TGTGCCAGTAGTCCCTGGGGTAGCGGGCCCACTACCTCCTACAATGAGCAGTTCTTC | CASSPWGSGPTTSYNEQFF
TRBJ2-1 | NA | 14 | TRBV6-6 | NA | TGTGCCAGCAGTTACTCGGACAGCAACGTTGAGCAGTTCTTC | CASSYSDSNVEQFF
TRBJ1-2 | NA | 15 | TRBV11-2 | once | TGTGCCAGCAGCTCCGGAGGAGGGACGCTCTATGGCTACACCTTC | CASSSGGGTLYGYTF
TRBJ1-5 | NA | 13 | TRBV11-1 | NA | TGTGCCAGCAGTTTCGACAGCAATCAGCCCCAGCATTTT | CASSFDSNQPQHF
TRBJ2-7 | NA | 14 | TRBV11-2 | NA | TGTGCCAGCAGGTCTCGGGACACCTCCTACGAGCAGTACTTC | CASRSRDTSYEQYF
TRBJ2-7 | TRBD2 | 14 | TRBV29-1 | NA | TGCAGCGTGATGGGACTAGCGGATTCCTACGAGCAGTACTTC | CSVMGLADSYEQYF
TRBJ2-1 | NA | 18 | TRBV4-1 | few | TGCGCCAGCAGCCAAGATCTCAGTTTGGGGGACTCCTACAATGAGCAGTTCTTC | CASSQDLSLGDSYNEQFF
TRBJ1-1 | TRBD1 | 14 | TRBV9 | NA | TGTGCCAGCAGCGCCCGGGACAGGACCGTGGGGGCTTTCTTT | CASSARDRTVGAFF
TRBJ1-1 | TRBD1 | 15 | TRBV28 | NA | TGTGCCAGCAGTTTGGCGGGACAGGGTGTCACTGAAGCTTTCTTT | CASSLAGQGVTEAFF
TRBJ2-7 | NA | 12 | TRBV5-6 | NA | TGTGCCAGCAGCTTGGGGCAAGCACGGCAGTACTTC | CASSLGQARQYF
TRBJ1-4 | NA | 13 | TRBV14 | once | TGTGCCAGCAGCCAGGTTTATAATGAAAAACTGTTTTTT | CASSQVYNEKLFF
TRBJ2-1 | TRBD2 | 15 | TRBV7-2 | NA | TGTGCCAGCAGGACTAGCGGGAGGGCCTACAATGAGCAGTTCTTC | CASRTSGRAYNEQFF
TRBJ1-4 | NA | 14 | TRBV5-1 | NA | TGCGCCAGCAGCCCAAGACAGGCTAATGAAAAACTGTTTTTT | CASSPRQANEKLFF
TRBJ1-2 | NA | 13 | TRBV7-9 | NA | TGTGCCAGCAGCTCGGGTCCTCTGGAGGGCTACACCTTC | CASSSGPLEGYTF
TRBJ1-3 | TRBD1 | 14 | TRBV10-3 | NA | TGTGCCATCGGGGACAGGGGGGCTGGAAACACCATATATTTT | CAIGDRGAGNTIYF
TRBJ1-2 | TRBD1 | 13 | TRBV5-1 | NA | TGCGCCAGCAGACCGGGACAGAACTATGGCTACACCTTC | CASRPGQNYGYTF
TRBJ2-5 | NA | 13 | TRBV5-1 | NA | TGCGCCAGCAGCGAACAGGATACAGAGACCCAGTACTTC | CASSEQDTETQYF
TRBJ2-5 | NA | 15 | TRBV2 | once | TGTGCCAGCAGCCGGGACAACCCTAGAGAAGAGACCCAGTACTTC | CASSRDNPREETQYF
TRBJ2-5 | NA | 14 | TRBV25-1 | once | TGTGCCAGCAGTGAATCGGGCAGAAAAGAGACCCAGTACTTC | CASSESGRKETQYF
TRBJ1-5 | NA | 17 | TRBV27 | NA | TGTGCCAGCAGTTTATACAGTTACGGCGAGGGAAATCAGCCCCAGCATTTT | CASSLYSYGEGNQPQHF
TRBJ2-7 | NA | 14 | TRBV7-8 | NA | TGTGCCAGCAGCTCACGCAGGGACTCCTACGAGCAGTACTTC | CASSSRRDSYEQYF
TRBJ2-1 | NA | 14 | TRBV6-5 | NA | TGTGCCAGCAGTCTGGGACGGACCTACAATGAGCAGTTCTTC | CASSLGRTYNEQFF
TRBJ1-2 | NA | 13 | TRBV19 | NA | TGTGCCAGTAGTATAGGTGCCCGATGGGGCTACACCTTC | CASSIGARWGYTF
TRBJ1-6 | NA | 13 | TRBV18 | NA | TGTGCCAGCTCACGAAGTAGAAATTCACCCCTCCACTTT | CASSRSRNSPLHF
TRBJ2-3 | NA | 16 | TRBV19 | NA | TGTGCCAGTAGTGTCCGGCTGAGGGTGGGTTATGATACGCAGTATTTT | CASSVRLRVGYDTQYF
TRBJ2-3 | TRBD2 | 15 | TRBV5-1 | NA | TGCGCCAGCAGCTCTCTAGCGGGGGGCACAGATACGCAGTATTTT | CASSSLAGGTDTQYF
TRBJ2-3 | NA | 15 | TRBV27 | NA | TGTGCCAGCAGTCCACGTCCTCCAGGGGCTGGGCCCCAGTATTTT | CASSPRPPGAGPQYF
TRBJ2-5 | NA | 15 | TRBV11-2 | NA | TGTGCCAGCAGCGCAACTTACGGGTGGCAGGAGACCCAGTACTTC | CASSATYGWQETQYF
TRBJ1-5 | NA | 14 | TRBV6-6 | NA | TGTGCCAGCAGCCCTAGACAAAACAATCAGCCCCAGCATTTT | CASSPRQNNQPQHF
TRBJ2-1 | NA | 15 | TRBV10-3 | NA | TGTGCCATCAGTGACCTAGACCCTGGCTACAATGAGCAGTTCTTC | CAISDLDPGYNEQFF
TRBJ1-2 | NA | 12 | TRBV19 | few | TGTGCCACCAACAGAGGGACGGATCGCTACACCTTC | CATNRGTDRYTF
TRBJ1-2 | NA | 18 | TRBV9 | NA | TGTGCCAGCAGCGTAGCCCCTTGGTACCGGGAGAGTGGCTATGGCTACACCTTC | CASSVAPWYRESGYGYTF
TRBJ2-3 | TRBD2 | 16 | TRBV10-2 | NA | TGCGCCAGCAGCCCCCTTGGGGGGGTCAGGGTGGATACGCAGTATTTT | CASSPLGGVRVDTQYF
TRBJ2-7 | NA | 14 | TRBV28 | once | TGTGCCAGCAGCCCCCCGGGCCATGGAGACGAGCAGTACTTC | CASSPPGHGDEQYF
TRBJ2-7 | TRBD2 | 11 | TRBV20-1 | NA | TGCAGTGCTAGGGGGGACTACCAGCAGTACTTC | CSARGDYQQYF
TRBJ2-1 | TRBD2 | 14 | TRBV10-3 | NA | TGTGCCTCCCGACTAGCGGAGCGTTCGGATGAGCAGTTCTTC | CASRLAERSDEQFF
TRBJ1-6 | NA | 12 | TRBV21-1 | NA | TGTGCCAGCAGCAAAGGCGGTTCACCCCTCCACTTT | CASSKGGSPLHF
TRBJ1-2 | NA | 14 | TRBV28 | few | TGTGCCAGCAGTTCCTCCCCGGTCTCCCCGCCCAACACCTTC | CASSSSPVSPPNTF
TRBJ2-3 | NA | 16 | TRBV7-8 | NA | TGTGCCAGCAGCTTACGCTTACGGGGAATTTTAGATACGCAGTATTTT | CASSLRLRGILDTQYF
TRBJ2-3 | TRBD1 | 13 | TRBV10-3 | once | TGTGCCATCACCGGGACAGGAGGGGATACGCAGTATTTT | CAITGTGGDTQYF
TRBJ1-1 | NA | 16 | TRBV7-9 | NA | TGTGCCAGCAGCTTACTCCGCCTGGTCCCCGGAACTGAAGCTTTCTTT | CASSLLRLVPGTEAFF
TRBJ2-3 | TRBD2 | 17 | TRBV5-5 | NA | TGTGCCAGCAGCTATACTAGCGGGAGGCCATACACAGATACGCAGTATTTT | CASSYTSGRPYTDTQYF
TRBJ1-4 | TRBD1 | 15 | TRBV28 | NA | TGTGCCAGCAGGTTACAGGGGAAGGGTAATGAAAAACTGTTTTTT | CASRLQGKGNEKLFF
TRBJ1-2 | TRBD1 | 14 | TRBV5-1 | NA | TGCGCCAGCAGCTTGGTAGGGACAGCCTATGGCTACACCTTC | CASSLVGTAYGYTF
TRBJ2-1 | NA | 15 | TRBV29-1 | NA | TGCAGCGTTGAATATTCCAACAGGGCCAACAATGAGCAGTTCTTC | CSVEYSNRANNEQFF